This T cell receptor (beta chain) was found in a study of blood T cell repertoires in COVID-19. Turning to the study itself: Researchers got acute and convalescent COVID-19 samples from the United States, Italy and Spain.

Sequencing used immunoSEQ multiplex PCR; TCRdb keeps in-frame clones, though not all of them. The table has over 250,000 clones, 80% to 90% seen once. Per the germline V gene, CDR1 is SGHDN and CDR2 is FVKESK. V lost 3 bases and J 1 base, leaving 15 bases between the germline ends. The CDR3 covers 16 residues. Across 20 to 25 US areas, participants ranged in age from roughly 18 to 95 years. Participants reported their clinical history, and cohort assignment relied on those reports. Sequencing was done on a sample of PBMCs or T cells enriched from blood (not recorded which). The genes are TRBV14 and TRBJ1-1; D not resolved. The sequence came from a woman aged 18-29 years who had recovered from COVID-19. Here the CDR3 reads CASSHWRPARNTEAFF. Written as DNA, the CDR3 is TGTGCCAGCAGCCATTGGCGTCCAGCTAGGAACACTGAAGCTTTCTTT.